The clone carrying this T cell receptor beta chain was picked up a small number of times. Its antigen is as yet unknown. TCRdb processed the 5' RACE reads anew with MiXCR; each CDR3 protein has one entry. The sample contains 500,000 to 650,000 distinct CDR3 sequences, 20% to 25% of which appear only once. The data originate from a study of T-cell memory formation after mild COVID-19. For the study at large: TCR clusters largely stayed donor specific. Study findings and constraints: Second-wave clones with a day 37 peak had unconfirmed SARS-CoV-2 specificity.

The CDR3 sequence is 13 residues long. Germline V gene lookup returns CDR1 SGHVS and CDR2 FNYEAQ. Trimming pared 7 bases from V and 2 bases from J, leaving 10 bases between. Source material: PBMCs or a T cell subset sorted from them (not recorded which). This receptor was identified in an adult woman who had mild COVID-19 (a few samples of this study predate the infection). Cell type and time point are not known. V gene TRBV7-6 combines with J gene TRBJ2-3; D is possibly TRBD2 (5 bases). The CDR3 region is CASTLGNTDTQYF. DNA of the CDR3: TGTGCCAGCACCCTCGGGAACACAGATACGCAGTATTTT. Using reference TRBV7-6 and TRBJ2-3 for the parts outside the CDR3, the full variable domain is GAGVSQSPRYKVTKRGQDVALRCDPISGHVSLYWYRQALGQGPEFLTYFNYEAQQDKSGLPNDRFSAERPEGSISTLTIQRTEQRDSAMYRCASTLGNTDTQYFGPGTRLTVL.